Below, 26 T cell receptor beta chains from the same sample are listed, as sequenced in a study of T-cell reconstitution after alpha-beta-depleted transplantation in children. Preparing the TCRbeta library involved the use of unique molecular identifiers. Each CDR3 protein is one row after TCRdb ran MiXCR on the PCR reads. The sample has approximately 70,000 distinct CDR3 sequences, around 4.7% seen once. The material sequenced was PBMCs, mostly from graft donor cells, taken 180 days after TCRalphabeta/CD19-depleted stem cell transplant. The receptors stem from a boy under two years old who had a stem cell transplant for acute myeloid leukemia, so the T cells may come from the graft donor.

This clonotype was found many times. The chain links TRBV20-1 to TRBJ2-7; tentatively, D is TRBD1 (5 bases). Germline V gene sequence: CDR1 DFQATT, CDR2 SNEGSKA (reference sequence). V dropped 2 bases and J dropped 0 bases, with 14 bases sitting between them. The CDR3 contains 15 residues. The CDR3 region is CSARSSRAASYEQYF. The DNA of the CDR3 is TGCAGTGCTAGAAGTTCCAGGGCAGCCTCCTACGAGCAGTACTTC.

This clonotype was seen many times. The V and J genes are TRBV18 and TRBJ1-1, with D possibly being TRBD1 (5 bases). Trimming pared 5 bases from V and 2 bases from J, leaving 12 bases between. The CDR3 runs to 14 residues. Germline CDR1 and CDR2: KGHSH and LQKENI. CDR3 loop: CASSYDRANTEAFF. CDR3 DNA sequence: TGTGCCAGCTCATACGACAGAGCTAACACTGAAGCTTTCTTT.

The chain employs TRBV5-6 and TRBJ2-7; 15 nucleotides line up with TRBD2. The CDR3 runs to 16 residues. Germline CDR1 SGHDT, CDR2 YYEEEE. V gave up 4 bases and J gave up 4 bases; unmatched junction bases: 6. CDR3: CASSLWTSGGAYEQYV. The CDR3, as DNA: TGTGCCAGCAGCCTCTGGACTAGCGGGGGGGCGTACGAGCAGTACGTC.

This clonotype has a count of ten or more. This chain connects TRBV5-5 to TRBJ1-3, with D perhaps TRBD1 (5 bases). This CDR3 is built from 17 residues. Germline lookup yields CDR1 SGHKS and CDR2 YYEKEE (reference sequence). With 3 bases removed from V and 4 bases from J, the gap between germline ends came to 20 bases. CDR3 residues: CASSSTPSRVPGNTIYF. CDR3 bases: TGTGCCAGCAGCTCCACCCCCTCCAGGGTGCCGGGAAACACCATATATTTT.

Ten or more counts support this clonotype. The rearrangement joins TRBV5-5 to TRBJ2-2; 10 nucleotides align to TRBD2. This CDR3 region has 16 residues. The V and J ends lost 2 bases and 7 bases, in that order; junction bases with no gene match: 8. CDR1 is SGHKS, CDR2 YYEKEE, per germline (reference sequence). CDR3 protein: CASSLHRGTSVGELFF. As DNA, the CDR3 is TGTGCCAGCAGCTTACACCGGGGGACTAGCGTCGGGGAGCTGTTTTTT.

This clonotype was recorded at least ten times. The rearrangement joins TRBV5-5 to TRBJ2-3; 7 nucleotides match TRBD1. The CDR3 extends over 15 amino acids. V gave up 7 bases and J gave up 0 bases; unmatched junction bases: 8. Germline V gives CDR1 SGHKS, CDR2 YYEKEE (reference sequence). CDR3 sequence: CASGNRGASTDTQYF. The CDR3 bases are TGTGCCAGCGGTAACAGGGGAGCTAGCACAGATACGCAGTATTTT.

There are many counts of this clonotype. The J gene is TRBJ2-6, the V gene TRBV6-2 or TRBV6-3; D unresolved. Trimming took 5 bases from V and 0 from J, leaving 8 bases between them. This CDR3 region has 15 residues. Looked up from germline, CDR1 is MNHEY and CDR2 is SVGEGT. CDR3 amino acids: CASSLWSSGANVLTF. CDR3 coding DNA: TGTGCCAGCAGTCTTTGGAGCTCTGGGGCCAACGTCCTGACTTTC.

At least ten counts were recorded for this clonotype. This chain connects TRBV4-3 to TRBJ2-1, with 9 bases matching TRBD1. The CDR3 has 16 residues. CDR1 LGHNA and CDR2 YSLEER come from the germline V gene. V shed 0 bases, J shed 8 bases, and the junction held 8 bases outside the gene matches. The CDR3 DNA sequence: TGCGCCAGCAGCCAAGAAAGGGGGACAGGGCGCGATGAGCAGTTCTTC. The encoded protein is CASSQERGTGRDEQFF.

This clonotype was observed at least ten times. The chain combines TRBV3-1 with TRBJ1-1; D not resolved. Germline V gene data show CDR1 as LGHDT and CDR2 as YNNKEL (reference sequence). The CDR3 runs to 12 residues. The ends were cut back, 3 bases at V and 5 bases at J, with 7 bases in the middle. CDR3 sequence reads: CASSQSRTEAFF. CDR3 nucleotide sequence: TGTGCCAGCAGCCAGAGCAGGACTGAAGCTTTCTTT.

This clonotype was seen many times. The chain uses TRBV11-2 and TRBJ2-7; 8 positions agree with TRBD2. This CDR3 comprises 17 residues. Germline loops: CDR1 SGHAT, CDR2 FQNNGV. Germline trimming cut 5 bases from V and 0 bases from J; bases unmatched to any gene: 12. The CDR3 sequence is CASSAPPGTRASYEQYV. CDR3 bases: TGTGCCAGCAGCGCCCCACCCGGGACTAGAGCCTCCTACGAGCAGTACGTC.

V gene TRBV5-4 combines with J gene TRBJ1-2; D remains unclear. V lost 2 bases, J lost 7 bases, and 9 bases lay in between. The CDR3 length is 12 residues. CDR1 and CDR2 from the germline V gene are SGHNT and YYREEE (reference sequence). This chain's CDR3 is CASSFNGVGYTF. In nucleotides, the CDR3 is TGTGCCAGCAGCTTCAACGGGGTTGGCTACACCTTC.

Many counts were recorded for this clonotype. The chain recombines TRBV12-3 or TRBV12-4 with TRBJ2-7, with TRBD1 matching 8 bases. The J segment lost 3 bases and the V segment lost 6 bases, leaving 7 bases of the junction unmatched. This CDR3 is built from 14 residues. The CDR3 is CASSRTGMHYEQYV. The CDR3 DNA follows: TGTGCCAGCAGCCGGACAGGGATGCACTACGAGCAGTACGTC.

This rearrangement joins TRBV5-1 to TRBJ2-1; D ambiguous. V lost 5 bases to trimming and J lost 4 bases, with 7 bases between them. The CDR3 loop spans 12 amino acids. Germline loops: CDR1 SGHRS, CDR2 YFSETQ. The CDR3 protein is CASRFQYNEQFF. The DNA for the CDR3 is TGCGCCAGCAGATTTCAGTACAATGAGCAGTTCTTC.

This clonotype was recorded many times. The chain carries TRBV12-3 or TRBV12-4 and TRBJ1-1, with TRBD1 matching over 7 bases. The CDR3 length is 13 residues. J gave up 5 bases and V 6 bases, and 6 bases lay outside the gene matches. The DNA of the CDR3 is TGTGCCAGCAGGACGACAGGGTTGACTGAAGCTTTCTTT. It is translated as CASRTTGLTEAFF.

This clonotype was seen repeatedly, ten times or more. This chain connects TRBV4-1 to TRBJ2-4; the match to TRBD1 covers 7 bases. Looked up from germline, CDR1 is MGHRA and CDR2 is YSYEKL. The CDR3 covers 15 residues. V lost 1 base and J lost 7; bases outside the gene matches: 7. For the CDR3, the DNA is TGCGCCAGCAGCCAAGCGACAGGGTCAGGGAACATTCAGTACTTC. This codes for CASSQATGSGNIQYF.

This clonotype was seen many times. The chain recombines TRBV18 with TRBJ1-5; TRBD1 is a possible D gene (6 bases). V shed 8 bases and J shed 5 bases, with 16 bases lying between them. The CDR3 runs 14 residues. CDR1 is KGHSH and CDR2 is LQKENI in the germline V gene. The CDR3 coding sequence is TGTGCCAGCAGTACAGGGTCCGCCGATCAGCCCCAGCATTTT. This sequence encodes CASSTGSADQPQHF. Based on the CDR3 plus reference TRBV18 and TRBJ1-5, the full variable domain is NAGVMQNPRHLVRRRGQEARLRCSPMKGHSHVYWYRQLPEEGLKFMVYLQKENIIDESGMPKERFSAEFPKEGPSILRIQQVVRGDSAAYFCASSTGSADQPQHFGDGTRLSIL.

There are many counts of this clonotype. This chain links TRBV12-3 or TRBV12-4 with TRBJ2-7; maybe TRBD1 (5 bases). This CDR3 has 16 residues. The V gene lost 6 bases and the J gene lost 0 bases, with 18 bases spanning the gap. The CDR3 protein is CASSLRAGRNSYEQYF. The DNA for the CDR3 is TGTGCCAGCAGCTTAAGGGCAGGGCGGAACTCCTACGAGCAGTACTTC.

There are many counts of this clonotype. The chain is built from TRBV9 and TRBJ2-2, with D possibly matching TRBD1 (5 bases). This CDR3 has 13 amino acids. Germline V gene data show CDR1 as SGDLS and CDR2 as YYNGEE. V was cut by 1 base and J by 5 bases, with 6 bases left in between. CDR3 bases: TGTGCCAGCAGCGTAAGGGGTACCGGGGAGCTGTTTTTT. Encoded protein: CASSVRGTGELFF.

This clonotype has ten or more counts. The rearrangement links TRBV11-2 to TRBJ2-7; unclear D gene. The CDR3 sequence is 15 residues long. Germline CDR1 reads SGHAT; CDR2 reads FQNNGV. Trimming left V 0 bases short and J 3 bases short, with 12 bases between. This CDR3 reads CASSLDPSSLYEQYV. The CDR3 coding sequence is TGTGCCAGCAGCTTAGATCCAAGCAGCCTCTACGAGCAGTACGTC.

In its sample, this clonotype was seen many times. V gene TRBV6-5 combines with J gene TRBJ2-5, with a weak D call TRBD1 (6 bases). V lost 6 bases, J lost 2 bases, and 10 bases lay in between. The germline V gene encodes CDR1 MNHEY and CDR2 SVGAGI. The CDR3 has 13 amino acids. The CDR3, as DNA: TGTGCCAGCAGCCGAGACAGGCAAGAGACCCAGTACTTC. It yields the protein CASSRDRQETQYF.

There are many counts of this clonotype. The chain joins TRBV20-1 to TRBJ1-1, with D possibly being TRBD1 (5 bases). V was trimmed by 3 bases and J by 3 bases, leaving 8 bases between them. The CDR3 has 12 amino acids. Germline lookup yields CDR1 DFQATT and CDR2 SNEGSKA (reference sequence). CDR3 sequence: CSASKGDTEAFF. The CDR3 region has the DNA TGCAGTGCTAGTAAAGGGGACACTGAAGCTTTCTTT.

This clonotype came up many times. V is TRBV28 and J is TRBJ1-5; the D gene is possibly TRBD1 (6 bases). The CDR3 spans 16 residues. V was trimmed by 1 base and J by 3 bases, leaving 13 bases between them. The germline gives CDR1 MDHEN, CDR2 SYDVKM. CDR3 amino acids: CASSLYGGAVNQPQHF. The CDR3 bases are TGTGCCAGCAGTTTATATGGGGGGGCGGTCAATCAGCCCCAGCATTTT.

This clonotype was observed at least ten times. The gene calls are TRBV11-2 and TRBJ2-1, with no clear D. In germline, CDR1 is SGHAT, CDR2 FQNNGV. The CDR3 covers 12 residues. Trimming left V 3 bases short and J 7 bases short, with 7 bases between. The CDR3 DNA reads TGTGCCAGCAGCTTTGGAGCGAATGAGCAGTTCTTC. This gives the protein CASSFGANEQFF. The full variable domain, its missing parts supplied by reference TRBV11-2 and TRBJ2-1, is EAGVAQSPRYKIIEKRQSVAFWCNPISGHATLYWYQQILGQGPKLLIQFQNNGVVDDSQLPKDRFSAERLKGVDSTLKIQPAKLEDSAVYLCASSFGANEQFFGPGTRLTVL.

This clonotype was counted at least ten times. This chain connects TRBV5-1 to TRBJ2-5, with 7 nucleotides matching TRBD1. The CDR3 has 16 amino acids. Germline assignment: CDR1 SGHRS and CDR2 YFSETQ. After removal of 2 bases from V and 4 bases from J, the junction contained 11 bases not matched to a gene. CDR3 in DNA: TGCGCCAGCAGCTTTGTGGCCCAGGGGGTCGGAGAGACCCAGTACTTC. It encodes CASSFVAQGVGETQYF. Drawing the rest from reference TRBV5-1 and TRBJ2-5, the complete variable domain is KAGVTQTPRYLIKTRGQQVTLSCSPISGHRSVSWYQQTPGQGLQFLFEYFSETQRNKGNFPGRFSGRQFSNSRSEMNVSTLELGDSALYLCASSFVAQGVGETQYFGPGTRLLVL.

V usage is TRBV12-3 or TRBV12-4 and J usage is TRBJ2-1; D unclear. This CDR3 spans 13 amino acids. V lost 3 bases and J 3 bases, leaving 6 bases between the germline ends. The CDR3 reads CASSFNGYNEQFF. Written as DNA, the CDR3 is TGTGCCAGCAGTTTTAATGGCTACAATGAGCAGTTCTTC.

This clonotype was counted ten times or more. This chain connects TRBV11-2 to TRBJ2-7, with D perhaps matching TRBD1 (6 bases). Germline lookup yields CDR1 SGHAT and CDR2 FQNNGV. V was shortened by 5 bases and J by 1 base, with 9 bases between the two germline ends. The CDR3 totals 13 residues. For the CDR3, the DNA is TGTGCCAGCAGCCCCCAGGGGTCCTACGAGCAGTACGTC. This gives the protein CASSPQGSYEQYV.